A single sample is the source of the 6 T cell receptor beta chains below, sequenced in a study of T cell clones after liver transplantation. Method: immunoSEQ multiplex PCR; TCRdb's copy keeps in-frame clones and lacks some. Of about 75,000 clones detected, 80% to 90% appear once; the ten largest clones hold 2% to 2.5%. This specimen consisted of CD4+ T cells from blood, obtained 48 to 50 months after liver transplant. Source of these receptors: a human patient who received a liver transplant. The graft donor may have contributed some T cells.

This chain connects TRBV28 to TRBJ1-2, with unresolved D. Germline CDR1 and CDR2: MDHEN and SYDVKM. Trimming cost V 2 bases and J 3 bases, with 10 bases left between them. CDR3 length: 14 amino acids. The CDR3 coding sequence is TGTGCCAGCAGTTTAGATGGTTCCGACTATGGCTACACCTTC. It yields the protein CASSLDGSDYGYTF.

The chain is built from TRBV4-1 and TRBJ1-1, with D unclear. Germline V gene data show CDR1 as MGHRA and CDR2 as YSYEKL. V gave up 1 base and J gave up 9 bases, with 18 bases separating them. The CDR3 is 15 amino acids. The DNA of the CDR3 is TGCGCCAGCAGCCAAGGGGAGGCCCTACTCGGAAAAGCTTTCTTT. Translating gives CASSQGEALLGKAFF.

The chain uses TRBV2 and TRBJ1-2, with a tentative D call TRBD1 (6 bases). Germline-derived CDR1 and CDR2 are SNHLY and FYNNEI. The CDR3 length is 12 residues. The V end lost 5 bases, the J end lost 4 bases, and 8 bases lay between the germline ends. The CDR3 coding sequence is TGTGCCAGCAGTCAAGGGGGCTATGGCTACACCTTC. Encoded protein: CASSQGGYGYTF. The full variable domain, rest sourced from reference TRBV2 and TRBJ1-2, is EPEVTQTPSHQVTQMGQEVILRCVPISNHLYFYWYRQILGQKVEFLVSFYNNEISEKSEIFDDQFSVERPDGSNFTLKIRSTKLEDSAMYFCASSQGGYGYTFGSGTRLTVV.

This rearrangement joins TRBV7-2 to TRBJ2-7; 8 nucleotides line up with TRBD1. The trim removed 1 base at V and 3 bases at J, leaving 2 bases unmatched. The germline gives CDR1 SGHTA, CDR2 FQGNSA. The CDR3 contains 14 residues. The CDR3 DNA reads TGTGCCAGCAGCTTAGGACAGGGGAACTACGAGCAGTACTTC. Translation gives CASSLGQGNYEQYF.

The V gene is TRBV5-4, the J gene TRBJ2-1, with unresolved D. With 0 bases removed from V and 0 bases from J, the gap between germline ends came to 7 bases. The CDR3 contains 15 residues. Per germline, CDR1 SGHNT and CDR2 YYREEE (reference sequence). CDR3 DNA: TGTGCCAGCAGCTTGGGGGTGAGCTCCTACAATGAGCAGTTCTTC. The encoded protein is CASSLGVSSYNEQFF. Full variable domain (outside the CDR3, taken from reference TRBV5-4 and TRBJ2-1): ETGVTQSPTHLIKTRGQQVTLRCSSQSGHNTVSWYQQALGQGPQFIFQYYREEENGRGNFPPRFSGLQFPNYSSELNVNALELDDSALYLCASSLGVSSYNEQFFGPGTRLTVL.

The chain uses TRBV18 and TRBJ1-5; TRBD1 might be the D (6 bases). Germline loops: CDR1 KGHSH, CDR2 LQKENI. This CDR3 has 15 amino acids. Between the trimmed V and J ends, which lost 5 bases and 3 bases, there was a span of 14 bases. CDR3 region: CASSAIQGNNQPQHF. As DNA, the CDR3 is TGTGCCAGCTCAGCAATACAGGGAAACAATCAGCCCCAGCATTTT.